These 10 T cell receptor beta chains share one sample of origin, sequenced in a study of blood T cells in healthy people across ages. Through a sample-barcoded 5' primer and a J-beta primer mix, a second PCR was run for roughly 7 to 12 cycles. A single record per CDR3 protein comes from TCRdb applying MiXCR to the 5' RACE reads. Found here are over a million distinct CDR3 sequences, 35% to 50% of them singletons; the top ten hold under 20%. What was sequenced was blood. These receptors all come from a woman aged 55-75 years in good health.

This clonotype appeared once. The rearrangement uses TRBV5-1 and TRBJ1-1; D is possibly TRBD1 (6 bases). Per the germline V gene, CDR1 is SGHRS and CDR2 is YFSETQ. The CDR3 runs to 15 residues. Trimming left V 0 bases short and J 0 bases short, with 9 bases between. The CDR3 DNA follows: TGCGCCAGCAGCTTGGAGGGGGTGATGAACACTGAAGCTTTCTTT. Translating gives CASSLEGVMNTEAFF.

This chain joins TRBV7-3 and TRBJ2-1; D remains ambiguous. V was clipped by 5 bases and J by 5 bases, with 13 bases between them. Germline lookup yields CDR1 SGHTA and CDR2 FQGTGA. The CDR3 has 14 residues. CDR3 bases: TGTGCCAGCAGCCCGACAAGCGCCCACAATGAGCAGTTCTTC. Its translation is CASSPTSAHNEQFF.

In this sample, this clonotype turned up a few times. For the CDR3, the DNA is TGTGCCAGCACCATCACAGGGGGTCCCTACGAGCAGTACTTC. This sequence encodes CASTITGGPYEQYF. The chain uses TRBV12-3 or TRBV12-4 and TRBJ2-7; TRBD1 aligns across 8 bases. The J segment lost 2 bases and the V segment lost 7 bases, leaving 7 bases of the junction unmatched. The CDR3 is made up of 14 amino acids.

In this sample, this clonotype turned up a few times. V and J are TRBV15 and TRBJ2-5, with D perhaps being TRBD1 or TRBD2 (5 bases each). Trimming removed 1 base from V and 5 bases from J, with 11 bases in between. The CDR3 totals 14 residues. The V gene's germline CDR1 is LNHNV and CDR2 YYDKDF (reference sequence). CDR3 loop: CATSRAGTGETQYF. The CDR3 nucleotides read TGTGCCACCAGCAGAGCCGGGACGGGTGAGACCCAGTACTTC.

The rearrangement uses TRBV12-3 or TRBV12-4 and TRBJ2-7; 12 bases are shared with TRBD1. The last part of the DNA fits TRBJ2-5 better; the J call may be wrong. This CDR3 region has 17 residues. In DNA form, the CDR3 reads TGTGCCAGCAGCCTTACCGGGACAGGGGGCTTCGGAGAGACCCAGTACTTC. Its translation is CASSLTGTGGFGETQYF.

V is TRBV27 and J is TRBJ2-1; weak D call: TRBD2 (6 bases). This CDR3 has 17 residues. V lost 4 bases to trimming and J lost 2 bases, with 18 bases between them. The germline CDR1 and CDR2 sequences are MNHEY and SMNVEV (reference sequence). DNA for the CDR3: TGTGCCAGCAGTTATGGGGGAGCGGGCGGGACCTACAATGAGCAGTTCTTC. Its protein is CASSYGGAGGTYNEQFF.

V usage is TRBV2 and J usage is TRBJ2-1; D gene unclear. The tail of the sequence fits TRBJ2-7 better, so the J call may be wrong. The CDR3 has 15 amino acids. Germline CDR1 SNHLY, CDR2 FYNNEI. The CDR3 reads CASTDVVSSYNEQYF. The DNA of the CDR3 is TGTGCCAGCACCGACGTGGTGAGCTCCTACAATGAGCAGTACTTC.

This chain links TRBV20-1 with TRBJ2-5, with 7 positions matching TRBD1. The CDR3 spans 15 residues. Germline V CDR1 and CDR2: DFQATT, SNEGSKA (reference sequence). V gave up 1 base and J gave up 5 bases; unmatched junction bases: 10. CDR3 amino acids: CSARANRGSAETQYF. The CDR3 bases are TGCAGTGCTAGAGCTAACAGGGGCTCTGCTGAGACCCAGTACTTC.

The V and J genes are TRBV24-1 and TRBJ2-3; a possible D gene is TRBD2 (6 bases). The germline V and J ends were trimmed by 3 bases and 10 bases, with 10 bases remaining between them. Germline CDR1 is KGHDR and CDR2 is SFDVKD. The CDR3 is made up of 12 amino acids. CDR3 region: CATSDTAGPQYF. The CDR3 coding sequence is TGTGCCACCAGTGATACCGCGGGACCGCAGTATTTT.

In its sample, this clonotype was seen once. This chain connects TRBV12-3 or TRBV12-4 to TRBJ2-1, with TRBD2 identical over 11 bases. TRBJ2-7 explains the end of the DNA better; the J call may be wrong. The CDR3 consists of 17 residues. This chain's CDR3 is CASRQTSGSISYNEQYF. As DNA, the CDR3 is TGTGCCAGCAGACAAACTAGCGGGAGTATATCCTACAATGAGCAGTACTTC.